The 10 T cell receptor beta chains below were found in one sample sequenced in a study of blood T cell repertoires in COVID-19. The method was immunoSEQ multiplex PCR; TCRdb's version includes in-frame clones alone and lacks a portion of them. The sample has a few hundred thousand clones, about 82% seen once. Source material: peripheral blood. The receptor source for this set is a human donor in a cohort sampled during active COVID-19.

This chain uses TRBV5-4 with TRBJ1-6; no definite D call. Germline-derived CDR1 and CDR2 are SGHNT and YYREEE (reference sequence). Trimming removed 1 base at V and 8 bases at J, with 4 bases between. The CDR3 extends over 12 amino acids. Written as DNA, the CDR3 is TGTGCCAGCAGCTTGCTTGATTCACCCCTCCACTTT. Encoded protein: CASSLLDSPLHF. The full variable domain, rest sourced from reference TRBV5-4 and TRBJ1-6, is ETGVTQSPTHLIKTRGQQVTLRCSSQSGHNTVSWYQQALGQGPQFIFQYYREEENGRGNFPPRFSGLQFPNYSSELNVNALELDDSALYLCASSLLDSPLHFGNGTRLTVT.

The CDR3 region is CASSQDSGGYTDTQYF. CDR3 in DNA: TGTGCCAGCAGCCAAGATAGCGGGGGTTACACAGATACGCAGTATTTT. J is TRBJ2-3 and V is TRBV3-1 (or the pseudogene TRBV3-2); TRBD2 matches at 9 bases. V shed 0 bases and J 2 bases; nucleotides not matched to a gene: 3. CDR3 length equals 16 residues. Germline lookup yields CDR1 LGHDT and CDR2 YNNKEL (reference sequence).

This sequence joins TRBV29-1 and TRBJ2-7; D perhaps matches TRBD2 (6 bases). CDR1 and CDR2 (germline): SQVTM, ANQGSEA. V shed 0 bases and J shed 4 bases, with 16 bases lying between them. CDR3 length: 15 residues. The CDR3 protein is CSVEEGLPRSYEQYF. The CDR3 nucleotides read TGCAGCGTTGAAGAGGGACTGCCCCGGAGTTACGAGCAGTACTTC.

The rearrangement joins TRBV27 to TRBJ2-7; the D is unclear. This CDR3 region has 14 residues. Trimming cost V 8 bases and J 2 bases, with 16 bases left between them. The germline CDR1 and CDR2 sequences are MNHEY and SMNVEV (reference sequence). The CDR3 nucleotides are TGTGCCAGCCGCTACAGCCCGCAAGCCTACGAGCAGTACTTC. This codes for CASRYSPQAYEQYF.

The chain's CDR3 is CASSDRPGGFGSPLHF. The CDR3 coding sequence is TGTGCCAGCAGTGACAGGCCAGGGGGCTTTGGTTCACCCCTCCACTTT. The V and J genes are TRBV2 and TRBJ1-6, with 8 bases identical to TRBD1. This CDR3 region has 16 residues. Trimming cost V 3 bases and J 9 bases; bases outside gene matches: 10. Germline V CDR1 and CDR2: SNHLY, FYNNEI.

V gene TRBV5-4 combines with J gene TRBJ1-4; D ambiguous. The CDR3 length is 15 residues. Germline V lookup: CDR1 SGHNT, CDR2 YYREEE (reference sequence). The ends were cut back, 4 bases at V and 0 bases at J, with 10 bases in the middle. The DNA of the CDR3 is TGTGCCAGCAGCACGGGAGTTGCAACTAATGAAAAACTGTTTTTT. Translation: CASSTGVATNEKLFF. The whole variable domain, filled in from reference TRBV5-4 and TRBJ1-4, reads ETGVTQSPTHLIKTRGQQVTLRCSSQSGHNTVSWYQQALGQGPQFIFQYYREEENGRGNFPPRFSGLQFPNYSSELNVNALELDDSALYLCASSTGVATNEKLFFGSGTQLSVL.

V is TRBV7-6 and J is TRBJ1-3; D uncertain. The CDR3 consists of 16 residues. Germline CDR1 and CDR2: SGHVS and FNYEAQ. Trimming pared 6 bases from V and 4 bases from J, leaving 19 bases between. DNA of the CDR3: TGTGCCAGCAGTTCGTCAGGCCGCCTTAGGGGAAACACCATATATTTT. As protein: CASSSSGRLRGNTIYF.

CDR3 in DNA: TGTGCCACCAGCAGACGCCGGGACAGGGGTGAACAGCCCCAGCATTTT. Protein product: CATSRRRDRGEQPQHF. V gene TRBV15 combines with J gene TRBJ1-5; 10 nucleotides match TRBD1. Germline assignment: CDR1 LNHNV and CDR2 YYDKDF (reference sequence). V shed 2 bases and J 7 bases; nucleotides not matched to a gene: 8. The CDR3 is made up of 16 amino acids.

The chain has TRBV28 and TRBJ1-1; D not resolved. Trimming stripped 10 bases from V and 0 bases from J, with 12 bases between. The CDR3 extends over 13 amino acids. The V gene's germline CDR1 is MDHEN and CDR2 SYDVKM. CDR3 sequence reads: CAIGGTMNTEAFF. CDR3 nucleotide sequence: TGTGCCATCGGAGGAACCATGAACACTGAAGCTTTCTTT. The full variable domain, completed using reference TRBV28 and TRBJ1-1, is DVKVTQSSRYLVKRTGEKVFLECVQDMDHENMFWYRQDPGLGLRLIYFSYDVKMKEKGDIPEGYSVSREKKERFSLILESASTNQTSMYLCAIGGTMNTEAFFGQGTRLTVV.

The chain carries TRBV7-4 and TRBJ2-4, with 9 nucleotides matching TRBD1. Germline loops: CDR1 SGHVT, CDR2 SQSDAQ. This CDR3 contains 17 residues. The V gene end was trimmed by 7 bases and the J gene end by 0 bases; junction bases not matched to a gene: 10. The CDR3 DNA follows: TGTGCCAGCATCGTCCCGGGACAGGGATTAGCCAAAAACATTCAGTACTTC. It encodes CASIVPGQGLAKNIQYF.